This is a list of T cell receptor beta chains from one sample in a study of blood T cell repertoires in COVID-19. Sequenced by immunoSEQ multiplex PCR; TCRdb stores in-frame clones only, minus some. The table has 55,000 to 75,000 clones, approximately 84% seen once; the top ten hold about 8.8%. The sample was peripheral blood. Source of these receptors: a man at least 80 years old with COVID-19, enrolled during active disease. Both conserved end residues are part of each CDR3. Each record gives: D gene, J gene, V gene, clone size, CDR3 DNA, CDR3 protein. The D gene is left open where the match is weak. Only some rows state a clone size, as once, few, many or a class for expanded clones.

>-|TRBJ2-3|TRBV19|-
TGTGCCAGTAGTTCAGTCGGCGGAACCACAGATACGCAGTATTTT
CASSSVGGTTDTQYF
>-|TRBJ1-1|TRBV7-6|-
TGTGCCCGCCAGGGGAATTCGGCTGAAGCTTTCTTT
CARQGNSAEAFF
>-|TRBJ1-1|TRBV20-1|-
TGCAGTGCTAGTTTGGTCTTGGAGGCTTTCTTT
CSASLVLEAFF
>TRBD2|TRBJ2-3|TRBV5-1|-
TGCGCCAGCAGCCCTGGCGTGGCGGGGGAGGGGACAGATACGCAGTATTTT
CASSPGVAGEGTDTQYF
>-|TRBJ1-1|TRBV5-1|-
TGCGCCAGCAGCTACCAGGGTGAGGACGCTGAAGCTTTCTTT
CASSYQGEDAEAFF
>TRBD1|TRBJ1-1|TRBV3-1/TRBV3-2|-
TGTGCCAGCAGGGGACAGGGGTTGAACACTGAAGCTTTCTTT
CASRGQGLNTEAFF
>-|TRBJ2-5|TRBV18|-
TGTGCCAGCTCACCACTCGTCAGCCAAGAGACCCAGTACTTC
CASSPLVSQETQYF
>TRBD1|TRBJ2-5|TRBV9|-
TGTGCCAGCAGCCCCTGGACAGGGACCTTACAAGAGACCCAGTACTTC
CASSPWTGTLQETQYF
>-|TRBJ1-1|TRBV7-8|-
TGTGCCAGCAGCTCCTCTGGGGCCCCAGGAGAAGCTTTCTTT
CASSSSGAPGEAFF
>-|TRBJ2-1|TRBV7-9|-
TGTGCCAGCAGCTTTGCGGGGAGCTCCTACAATGAGCAGTTCTTC
CASSFAGSSYNEQFF
>-|TRBJ1-3|TRBV4-3|-
TGCGCCAGCAGCCAAGAGCTGGGAGACTCTGGAAACACCATATATTTT
CASSQELGDSGNTIYF
>TRBD1|TRBJ1-2|TRBV6-1|-
TGTGCCAGCAGTGAAGCCGGGACAGGGGTTAATGGCTACACCTTC
CASSEAGTGVNGYTF
>-|TRBJ2-1|TRBV5-1|-
TGCGCCAGCAGCTTGGGACCGGGTGGCAATGAGCAGTTCTTC
CASSLGPGGNEQFF
>TRBD1|TRBJ1-6|TRBV14|-
TGTGCCAGCAGCAGAAACCAGGGGGTCTCTTCACCCCTCCACTTT
CASSRNQGVSSPLHF
>-|TRBJ2-7|TRBV5-1|-
TGCGCCAGCAGCCCTGTTGGAGGGGGTCAGGGAGGGAGGTACGAGCAGTACTTC
CASSPVGGGQGGRYEQYF
>-|TRBJ2-1|TRBV7-2|-
TGTGCCAGCAGCCTCGGAGGGGGAGGGAATGAGCAGTTCTTC
CASSLGGGGNEQFF
>TRBD2|TRBJ2-1|TRBV28|-
TGTGCCAGCAGTTTCCCCGGGACTAGTGGTGGGGAGCAGTTCTTC
CASSFPGTSGGEQFF
>TRBD1|TRBJ2-2|TRBV24-1|-
TGTGCCACCAGTGACCGGGACAGGGAAACCGGGGAGCTGTTTTTT
CATSDRDRETGELFF
>TRBD1|TRBJ2-3|TRBV24-1|-
TGTGCCACCAGTGACCCTCAGGGGGACACAGATACGCAGTATTTT
CATSDPQGDTDTQYF
>-|TRBJ1-2|TRBV11-3|-
TGTGCCAGCAGCTCCCAGGTACTGAACTATGGCTACACCTTC
CASSSQVLNYGYTF
>-|TRBJ1-2|TRBV7-2|-
TGTGCCAGCAGCTTAGACAGGGAGGGTTCTTATGGCTACACCTTC
CASSLDREGSYGYTF
>-|TRBJ2-1|TRBV19|-
TGTGCCAGTAGTATAGGGGCAGGGGTTATCACTGAGCAGTTCTTC
CASSIGAGVITEQFF
>-|TRBJ1-4|TRBV15|-
TGTGCCACCAGCAGGAAGCCCCCCCCGGCCCCCGGGGAAAAACTGTTTTTT
CATSRKPPPAPGEKLFF
>-|TRBJ2-1|TRBV10-1|-
TGCGCCAGCAGCCTGGAGGGCTTAGGGAATGAGCAGTTCTTC
CASSLEGLGNEQFF
>-|TRBJ1-1|TRBV19|-
TGTGCCAGTAGTATATCAGGATCGAACACTGAAGCTTTCTTT
CASSISGSNTEAFF
>TRBD2|TRBJ2-3|TRBV7-9|once
TGTGCCAGCAGGACTAGCGGGGCCACAGATACGCAGTATTTT
CASRTSGATDTQYF
>-|TRBJ2-3|TRBV7-3|-
TGTGCCAGCAGCTCCTGGGGGCAAACAAGGTCCACAGATACGCAGTATTTT
CASSSWGQTRSTDTQYF
>TRBD2|TRBJ2-5|TRBV5-1|-
TGCGCCAGCAGCGCCGGGGGGGCCTACCGAGAGACCCAGTACTTC
CASSAGGAYRETQYF
>-|TRBJ2-3|TRBV18|once
TGTGCCAGCTCAAGGGAGGCGGAGGGCACAGATACGCAGTATTTT
CASSREAEGTDTQYF
>TRBD1|TRBJ1-2|TRBV4-2|-
TGTGCCAGCAGCCGCGGACAGGGGGCGACTTCTAACTATGGCTACACCTTC
CASSRGQGATSNYGYTF
>-|TRBJ2-3|TRBV19|-
TGTGCCAGTAATCCTGACAGGAAAAGTACGACAGATACGCAGTATTTT
CASNPDRKSTTDTQYF
>-|TRBJ1-1|TRBV25-1|-
TGTGCCAGCAGTGATCTCAGTTTGAACACTGAAGCTTTCTTT
CASSDLSLNTEAFF
>TRBD1|TRBJ1-2|TRBV5-4|few
TGTGCCAGCAGCTTAGTAGGACAGGCTAACTATGGCTACACCTTC
CASSLVGQANYGYTF
>-|TRBJ1-6|TRBV19|-
TGTGCCAGTACCACAGGGAATTCACCCCTCCACTTT
CASTTGNSPLHF
>-|TRBJ2-5|TRBV20-1|once
TGCAGTGCTAGTGACCAGGGTCCAGAGACCCAGTACTTC
CSASDQGPETQYF
>-|TRBJ2-2|TRBV19|-
TGTGCCAGTACCCCACAGGGATCGAACACCGGGGAGCTGTTTTTT
CASTPQGSNTGELFF
>-|TRBJ1-5|TRBV28|-
TGTGCCAGCACTTTGCGAGCAGGGGTGATTGTAAGCAATCAGCCCCAGCATTTT
CASTLRAGVIVSNQPQHF
>-|TRBJ1-1|TRBV5-6|-
TGTGCCAGCAGACCGGTATCCTTGAACACTGAAGCTTTCTTT
CASRPVSLNTEAFF
>TRBD2|TRBJ2-2|TRBV11-3|-
TGTGCCAGCAGCCCTAATTTAGCGGGAGGGGAAACCGGGGAGCTGTTTTTT
CASSPNLAGGETGELFF
>TRBD1|TRBJ2-5|TRBV5-1|-
TGCGCCAGCAGCTTGGCCGGGACAGGGGGAAGAGAGACCCAGTACTTC
CASSLAGTGGRETQYF
>-|TRBJ1-1|TRBV30|-
TGTGCCTGGAGTGTACGCCCCCTTGTCGGGGTCGTTAATACTGAAGCTTTCTTT
CAWSVRPLVGVVNTEAFF
>-|TRBJ2-3|TRBV5-5|once
TGTGCCAGCAGCTTCGGGGGCACAGATACGCAGTATTTT
CASSFGGTDTQYF
>-|TRBJ1-2|TRBV5-1|-
TGCGCCAGCAGCTTGGGACAGTCGGCAAACTATGGCTACACCTTC
CASSLGQSANYGYTF
>TRBD1|TRBJ1-6|TRBV6-5|-
TGTGCCAGCAGTAAGGGACAGACCCTATCACCCCTCCACTTT
CASSKGQTLSPLHF
>-|TRBJ2-5|TRBV7-8|once
TGTGCCAGCAGCTCCGAAGAGACCCAGTACTTC
CASSSEETQYF
>-|TRBJ1-3|TRBV4-1|-
TGCGCCAGCAGCCAAGAAGGGAGCGGGTCCTCTGGAAACACCATATATTTT
CASSQEGSGSSGNTIYF
>TRBD1|TRBJ2-6|TRBV5-1|-
TGCGCCAGCAGCTTAGGACAGGGAGCGACTGGGGCCAACGTCCTGACTTTC
CASSLGQGATGANVLTF